This TCR beta chain was profiled in a study of blood T cell repertoires in COVID-19. Background on the study: The origin of the acute and convalescent COVID-19 samples was the United States, Italy and Spain. T cells, B-cell-depleted T cells, or PBMCs supplied cDNA or gDNA.

In the original processing: For nucleated cells, counts were estimated from reference gene primer amplification. Data came from immunoSEQ multiplex PCR; TCRdb stores just in-frame clones and leaves some out. The DNA was the basis for D and trimming; V, J and clone size are from that table. This table holds about 160,000 clones, roughly 90% found once. Per germline, CDR1 DFQATT and CDR2 SNEGSKA (reference sequence). The CDR3 runs to 15 residues. Trimming pared 3 bases from V and 0 bases from J, leaving 14 bases between. Sequenced input: peripheral blood. The chain couples TRBV20-1 to TRBJ1-2; TRBD1 is a possible D gene (6 bases). The sequence was obtained from a woman in her fifties or sixties who had recovered from COVID-19. Here the CDR3 reads CSASFTGLANYGYTF. CDR3 coding DNA: TGCAGTGCTAGTTTCACAGGGTTAGCTAACTATGGCTACACCTTC.